These 14 T cell receptor beta chains came from one sample sequenced in a study of blood T cell repertoires in COVID-19. The method was immunoSEQ multiplex PCR; TCRdb's version includes in-frame clones alone and lacks a portion of them. The sample records 250,000 to 300,000 clones, approximately 91% being singletons. Material for sequencing was peripheral blood. These TCRs come from a woman aged 25 to 39 with COVID-19, enrolled during active disease.

The rearrangement joins TRBV10-3 to TRBJ1-1; the match to TRBD1 covers 8 bases. From germline, CDR1 is ENHRY and CDR2 SYGVKD. Trimming removed 4 bases from V and 3 bases from J; junction bases left unmatched: 10. The CDR3 runs 16 residues. CDR3 in amino acids: CAISAMTGEMDTEAFF. DNA for the CDR3: TGTGCCATCAGTGCGATGACAGGGGAGATGGACACTGAAGCTTTCTTT.

This chain connects TRBV7-3 to TRBJ2-2; TRBD2 agrees at 8 bases. CDR1 SGHTA and CDR2 FQGTGA come from the germline V gene. The CDR3 runs to 15 residues. V shed 2 bases and J 5 bases; nucleotides not matched to a gene: 4. The CDR3, as DNA: TGTGCCAGCAGCTTAGAATCTAGCGGGACCGGGGAGCTGTTTTTT. This gives the protein CASSLESSGTGELFF.

The V call is TRBV2, the J call TRBJ1-1, with 7 bases fitting TRBD1. Trimming removed 8 bases from V and 7 bases from J; junction bases left unmatched: 10. The germline V gene has CDR1 SNHLY and CDR2 FYNNEI. The length of the CDR3 is 13 residues. For the CDR3, the DNA is TGTGCCAGCGCTACATTACAGGGGAGTGAAGCTTTCTTT. Translating it yields CASATLQGSEAFF.

The rearrangement links TRBV19 to TRBJ1-3; D perhaps matches TRBD1 (5 bases). CDR1 is LNHDA, CDR2 SQIVND, per germline (reference sequence). V gave up 3 bases and J gave up 0 bases, with 9 bases separating them. The CDR3 length is 15 residues. CDR3 nucleotides: TGTGCCAGTAGTATCGACAGAGCCTCTGGAAACACCATATATTTT. It translates to CASSIDRASGNTIYF.

In its sample, this clone was seen once. The rearrangement joins TRBV5-1 to TRBJ1-3; 9 bases match TRBD1. The CDR3 is made up of 15 amino acids. The germline CDR1 and CDR2 sequences are SGHRS and YFSETQ. With V trimmed by 5 bases and J by 0 bases, 3 bases remained unmatched. The CDR3 protein is CASRGTGRSGNTIYF. The CDR3 bases are TGCGCCAGCAGAGGGACAGGGCGCTCTGGAAACACCATATATTTT. Variable domain in full (rest from reference TRBV5-1 and TRBJ1-3): KAGVTQTPRYLIKTRGQQVTLSCSPISGHRSVSWYQQTPGQGLQFLFEYFSETQRNKGNFPGRFSGRQFSNSRSEMNVSTLELGDSALYLCASRGTGRSGNTIYFGEGSWLTVV.

The chain combines TRBV5-1 with TRBJ1-1, with D unresolved. V was cut by 0 bases and J by 1 base, with 7 bases left in between. The CDR3 covers 14 residues. Per the germline V gene, CDR1 is SGHRS and CDR2 is YFSETQ. The CDR3, as DNA: TGCGCCAGCAGCTTGGAGGCAGGGAACACTGAAGCTTTCTTT. Amino acid sequence: CASSLEAGNTEAFF.

The CDR3 protein is CASSLAGGNTEAFF. The CDR3 nucleotides are TGTGCCAGCAGTCTAGCAGGGGGGAACACTGAAGCTTTCTTT. The chain has TRBV3-1 (or the pseudogene TRBV3-2) and TRBJ1-1, with 7 bases fitting TRBD1. The V segment lost 6 bases and the J segment 1 base; nucleotides outside the gene matches: 5. Per germline, CDR1 LGHDT and CDR2 YNNKEL (reference sequence). The CDR3 extends over 14 amino acids.

This chain connects TRBV11-3 to TRBJ2-1; TRBD1 might be the D (6 bases). The CDR3 has 17 residues. Trimming left V 0 bases short and J 7 bases short, with 19 bases between. Looked up from germline, CDR1 is SGHNT and CDR2 is YENEEA. CDR3 bases: TGTGCCAGCAGCTTAGAGAGCCTGGGACATGCGAGTAATGAGCAGTTCTTC. It translates to CASSLESLGHASNEQFF.

The chain carries TRBV2 and TRBJ1-1, with D hard to call. Deletions cut 2 bases from V and 4 bases from J, with 8 bases between. The CDR3 spans 13 residues. Germline assignment: CDR1 SNHLY and CDR2 FYNNEI. The CDR3 DNA sequence: TGTGCCAGCAGTGAATCAGGTGGCACTGAAGCTTTCTTT. Its protein product is CASSESGGTEAFF.

The V call is TRBV5-4, the J call TRBJ1-2, with 7 positions matching TRBD1. J lost 4 bases, V lost 3 bases, and 9 bases had no gene match. The germline gives CDR1 SGHNT, CDR2 YYREEE (reference sequence). This CDR3 has 15 amino acids. CDR3 coding DNA: TGTGCCAGCAGCTCAGACAGGGCATGGGGCTATGGCTACACCTTC. Its translation is CASSSDRAWGYGYTF.

The chain combines TRBV7-2 with TRBJ1-1; D unclear. From germline, CDR1 is SGHTA and CDR2 FQGNSA. Trimming removed 1 base from V and 3 bases from J, with 6 bases in between. The CDR3 is made up of 13 amino acids. CDR3 loop: CASSLERYTEAFF. The CDR3 DNA reads TGTGCCAGCAGCTTAGAGAGGTACACTGAAGCTTTCTTT.

The chain employs TRBV7-9 and TRBJ2-1; TRBD2 matches at 7 bases. Per germline, CDR1 SEHNR and CDR2 FQNEAQ (reference sequence). The CDR3 is made up of 18 amino acids. The trim removed 2 bases at V and 5 bases at J, leaving 15 bases unmatched. In DNA form, the CDR3 reads TGTGCCAGCAGCTTAACGGCGGCTTGGGCGGGAGCCCACAATGAGCAGTTCTTC. It specifies CASSLTAAWAGAHNEQFF.

V gene TRBV27 combines with J gene TRBJ2-5; 12 positions agree with TRBD2. Trimming at V came to 7 bases and at J to 2 bases, leaving 14 bases not matched to a gene. CDR1 and CDR2 (germline): MNHEY, SMNVEV (reference sequence). This CDR3 has 18 residues. CDR3 loop: CASKGGTSGLGGQETQYF. DNA of the CDR3: TGTGCCAGCAAAGGAGGGACTAGCGGGTTAGGGGGTCAAGAGACCCAGTACTTC.

The chain combines TRBV5-6 with TRBJ2-7; 8 nucleotides align to TRBD2. Germline lookup yields CDR1 SGHDT and CDR2 YYEEEE. The CDR3 contains 15 residues. The V gene end was trimmed by 0 bases and the J gene end by 5 bases; junction bases not matched to a gene: 7. CDR3 bases: TGTGCCAGCAGCTTGGCCCGGGGGGGAGGAGACGAGCAGTACTTC. It yields the protein CASSLARGGGDEQYF.